What follows are 25 T cell receptor beta chains derived from one specimen sequenced in a study of T-cell memory formation after mild COVID-19 (dated by TCRdb to about 2021). Library creation used 5' RACE. Sequencing was performed on an Illumina NovaSeq 6000. TCRdb applied fastp at Q25 and MiXCR to the public reads, then kept only in-frame beta chains. Entries are consolidated by CDR3 protein sequence, retaining the most common genes and DNA. For this sample there are approximately 210,000 distinct CDR3 sequences; about 10% appear just once. Clones ranked in the top ten supply approximately 3% of the sample. Sequenced: PBMCs or a T cell subset sorted from them (not recorded which). The source of these receptors is a man aged 18 to 29 who had mild COVID-19 (a few samples of this study predate the infection). The sample titles of this study are shuffled in the database, so cell type and time point are left out; the donor was told from shared clones.

This clonotype was counted ten times or more. The V call is TRBV5-1, the J call TRBJ2-3; 15 nucleotides line up with TRBD2. Germline trimming cut 3 bases from V and 6 bases from J; bases unmatched to any gene: 2. CDR1 and CDR2 (germline): SGHRS, YFSETQ. This CDR3 comprises 15 residues. The chain's CDR3 is CASSSGTSGGDTQYF. CDR3 DNA: TGCGCCAGCAGCTCGGGGACTAGCGGGGGGGATACGCAGTATTTT.

In this sample, this clonotype turned up a few times. The chain carries TRBV7-9 and TRBJ2-7; the match to TRBD1 covers 7 bases. The CDR3 has 16 residues. With V trimmed by 7 bases and J by 4 bases, 16 bases remained unmatched. Germline V CDR1 and CDR2: SEHNR, FQNEAQ (reference sequence). Written as DNA, the CDR3 is TGTGCCAGCAACCCCTTCCCGGACAGGATAACATACGAGCAGTACTTC. It codes for CASNPFPDRITYEQYF. Looking up the rest from reference TRBV7-9 and TRBJ2-7 gives the full variable domain: DTGVSQNPRHKITKRGQNVTFRCDPISEHNRLYWYRQTLGQGPEFLTYFQNEAQLEKSRLLSDRFSAERPKGSFSTLEIQRTEQGDSAMYLCASNPFPDRITYEQYFGPGTRLTVT.

The V and J genes are TRBV28 and TRBJ1-2; D might be TRBD1 (6 bases). Trimming cost V 3 bases and J 8 bases, with 19 bases left between them. This CDR3 is built from 15 residues. Germline lookup yields CDR1 MDHEN and CDR2 SYDVKM. The CDR3 sequence: CASSFGAGAGEGYTF. In DNA form, the CDR3 reads TGTGCCAGCAGTTTCGGGGCAGGGGCAGGTGAAGGCTACACCTTC.

The chain carries TRBV28 and TRBJ2-7; 10 bases map to TRBD2. The ends lost 8 bases at V and 6 bases at J; junction bases unmatched: 10. Germline lookup yields CDR1 MDHEN and CDR2 SYDVKM. The CDR3 consists of 14 residues. The CDR3 DNA sequence: TGTGCCAGCGGAGGGAGCGGGGGGGCTTCCGAGCAGTACGTC. Encoded protein: CASGGSGGASEQYV.

This clonotype appeared a few times. V gene TRBV5-1 combines with J gene TRBJ2-2; D possibly corresponds to TRBD2 (5 bases). Germline loops: CDR1 SGHRS, CDR2 YFSETQ. Trimming removed 1 base from V and 6 bases from J, with 13 bases in between. This CDR3 is built from 15 residues. This chain's CDR3 is CASSLPPTRAGELFF. CDR3 coding DNA: TGCGCCAGCAGCTTGCCCCCAACTAGGGCCGGGGAGCTGTTTTTT.

V gene TRBV27 combines with J gene TRBJ2-7; D is uncertain. Germline CDR1 reads MNHEY; CDR2 reads SMNVEV (reference sequence). Trimming removed 5 bases at V and 5 bases at J, with 19 bases between. The CDR3 is 15 residues long. The CDR3, as DNA: TGTGCCAGCAGTCCCTTCCGACCCTCCCGGAACGAGCAGTACGTC. Amino acid sequence: CASSPFRPSRNEQYV.

The chain recombines TRBV5-1 with TRBJ2-3, with 7 bases matching TRBD1. The V and J ends lost 3 bases and 0 bases, in that order; junction bases with no gene match: 4. In germline, CDR1 is SGHRS, CDR2 YFSETQ. This CDR3 contains 15 residues. Here the CDR3 DNA reads TGCGCCAGCAGCTCCCGAGGGGGCAGCACAGATACGCAGTATTTT. Protein product: CASSSRGGSTDTQYF.

The chain joins TRBV7-3 to TRBJ2-1; D is uncertain. The CDR3 contains 15 residues. Germline assignment: CDR1 SGHTA and CDR2 FQGTGA. V dropped 5 bases and J dropped 0 bases, with 11 bases sitting between them. CDR3 loop: CASSVVYSSYNEQFF. CDR3 in DNA: TGTGCCAGCAGCGTAGTTTACAGCTCCTACAATGAGCAGTTCTTC.

A few counts support this clonotype. This chain links TRBV27 with TRBJ1-1; D is possibly TRBD1 (5 bases). This CDR3 is 15 amino acids long. CDR1 MNHEY and CDR2 SMNVEV come from the germline V gene (reference sequence). Trimming removed 5 bases from V and 5 bases from J, with 18 bases in between. The CDR3 region is CASSPIRDRVTEAFF. In nucleotides, the CDR3 is TGTGCCAGCAGTCCGATCAGGGATCGAGTAACTGAAGCTTTCTTT.

This chain connects TRBV7-2 to TRBJ1-2, with unresolved D. This CDR3 contains 11 residues. Between the trimmed V and J ends, which lost 1 base and 14 bases, there was a span of 11 bases. Germline assignment: CDR1 SGHTA and CDR2 FQGNSA. The CDR3 DNA sequence: TGTGCCAGCAGCTTAGTTCGGTGGCCTACCTTC. It yields the protein CASSLVRWPTF.

The CDR3 protein is CASSRLAGRNNEQFF. The CDR3 DNA follows: TGTGCCAGCAGCCGACTAGCGGGGAGGAACAATGAGCAGTTCTTC. J is TRBJ2-1 and V is TRBV6-2 or TRBV6-3, with TRBD2 matching 11 bases. This CDR3 spans 15 amino acids. Trimming cost V 6 bases and J 5 bases; bases outside gene matches: 6. Per germline, CDR1 MNHEY and CDR2 SVGEGT.

This clonotype has more than one count but fewer than ten. The chain employs TRBV23-1 and TRBJ1-6; 7 nucleotides match TRBD1. TRBV23-1 is reported as an ORF; its role is uncertain. The CDR3 contains 14 residues. J gave up 7 bases and V 6 bases, and 6 bases lay outside the gene matches. The CDR3 is CASSEDRANSPLHF. Written as DNA, the CDR3 is TGCGCCAGCAGCGAAGACAGGGCGAATTCACCCCTCCACTTT.

V and J are TRBV29-1 and TRBJ2-1; D ambiguous. Germline assignment: CDR1 SQVTM and CDR2 ANQGSEA. V lost 4 bases and J lost 6, with 4 bases in between. CDR3 length: 10 amino acids. The CDR3 loop reads CSVGVNEQFF. CDR3 bases: TGCAGCGTTGGGGTCAATGAGCAGTTCTTC.

In this sample, this clonotype turned up once. A much larger clone is a single base away; this may be a read error. V and J are TRBV7-9 and TRBJ1-2; D not resolved. There are 12 residues in the CDR3. Germline V gene lookup returns CDR1 SEHNR and CDR2 FQNEAQ (reference sequence). V was pared by 1 base and J by 3 bases, with 3 bases between. Here the CDR3 reads CASSLDYYGYTF. The DNA for the CDR3 is TGTGCCAGCAGCTTAGACTACTATGGCTACACCTTC.

This clonotype was counted at least ten times. J is TRBJ2-3 and V is TRBV7-9; D gene ambiguous. The CDR3 contains 15 residues. Looked up from germline, CDR1 is SEHNR and CDR2 is FQNEAQ (reference sequence). With 0 bases removed from V and 5 bases from J, the gap between germline ends came to 12 bases. Written as DNA, the CDR3 is TGTGCCAGCAGCTTAGCGGGCGCGGCATTAGATACGCAGTATTTT. It encodes CASSLAGAALDTQYF.

The table lists this clonotype with a few counts. The chain uses TRBV20-1 and TRBJ2-7; either TRBD1 or TRBD2 may supply D (5 bases each). Germline assignment: CDR1 DFQATT and CDR2 SNEGSKA (reference sequence). V lost 0 bases, J lost 4 bases, and 19 bases lay in between. The CDR3 length is 16 residues. The CDR3 bases are TGCAGTGCTAGAGACTCCGGGACCCCCTCGGCGTACGAGCAGTACTTC. Translation: CSARDSGTPSAYEQYF.

This clonotype showed up just a few times. V and J are TRBV4-2 and TRBJ1-4; D call uncertain. Trimming pared 3 bases from V and 7 bases from J, leaving 15 bases between. Germline CDR1 LGHNA, CDR2 YNFKEQ. The CDR3 has 15 residues. The CDR3 spells CASSQDGSGREKLFF. The CDR3 DNA is TGTGCCAGCAGCCAGGACGGATCTGGGCGTGAAAAACTGTTTTTT.

At least ten counts were recorded for this clonotype. The chain has TRBV25-1 and TRBJ2-3; 8 bases fit TRBD2. This CDR3 is built from 16 residues. With 4 bases clipped from V and 6 bases from J, the junction kept 12 bases outside the gene matches. Germline values: CDR1 MGHDK, CDR2 SYGVNS. DNA of the CDR3: TGTGCCAGCAGTGCATCCGGGAGGGTAGCTGGCGATACGCAGTATTTT. Translating it yields CASSASGRVAGDTQYF.

This clonotype was recorded many times. The rearrangement joins TRBV20-1 to TRBJ2-1; 8 nucleotides line up with TRBD2. The CDR3 is 14 amino acids. Looked up from germline, CDR1 is DFQATT and CDR2 is SNEGSKA (reference sequence). J gave up 6 bases and V 3 bases, and 7 bases lay outside the gene matches. CDR3 amino acids: CSASRTSSINEQFF. CDR3 DNA sequence: TGCAGTGCTAGCCGGACTAGCTCAATCAATGAGCAGTTCTTC.

The chain is built from TRBV18 and TRBJ2-1; 11 nucleotides align to TRBD2. This CDR3 is built from 16 residues. V lost 0 bases, J lost 8 bases, and 6 bases stayed unmatched. Germline values: CDR1 KGHSH, CDR2 LQKENI. This chain's CDR3 is CASSPPLAGGLYEQFF. The CDR3 DNA sequence: TGTGCCAGCTCACCACCGCTAGCGGGGGGCCTTTATGAGCAGTTCTTC.

The rearrangement uses TRBV3-1 and TRBJ1-2; D uncertain. Germline V CDR1 and CDR2: LGHDT, YNNKEL (reference sequence). V was shortened by 0 bases and J by 8 bases, with 10 bases between the two germline ends. CDR3 length: 13 amino acids. CDR3 loop: CASSQDFREGYTF. DNA of the CDR3: TGTGCCAGCAGCCAAGATTTCCGAGAGGGCTACACCTTC.

The sample holds many counts of this clonotype. V is TRBV6-5 and J is TRBJ1-2; 8 bases are shared with TRBD1. Germline trimming cut 6 bases from V and 5 bases from J; bases unmatched to any gene: 2. Germline CDR1 MNHEY, CDR2 SVGAGI. The CDR3 has 12 residues. The CDR3 is CASSDRGYGYTF. CDR3 bases: TGTGCCAGCAGCGACAGGGGATATGGCTACACCTTC.

There are many counts of this clonotype. V usage is TRBV11-2 and J usage is TRBJ1-1; unclear D gene. Trimming removed 3 bases from V and 5 bases from J, with 10 bases in between. CDR3 length: 13 residues. From germline, CDR1 is SGHAT and CDR2 FQNNGV. CDR3 DNA sequence: TGTGCCAGCAGCTTGAACGGGGAGACTGAAGCTTTCTTT. Amino acid sequence: CASSLNGETEAFF.

V and J are TRBV11-2 and TRBJ2-2; D is unresolved. The CDR3 totals 14 residues. Looked up from germline, CDR1 is SGHAT and CDR2 is FQNNGV. Trimming cost V 2 bases and J 8 bases, with 12 bases left between them. As DNA, the CDR3 is TGTGCCAGCAGCTTAAGGGCAGCAGGTGGGGAGCTGTTTTTT. Residues: CASSLRAAGGELFF.

The gene calls are TRBV7-9 and TRBJ1-3; D may be TRBD1 (6 bases). Germline V gene data show CDR1 as SEHNR and CDR2 as FQNEAQ (reference sequence). The CDR3 extends over 13 amino acids. Deletions cut 6 bases from V and 4 bases from J, with 10 bases between. The CDR3 reads CASSQGLGNTIYF. The CDR3 nucleotides are TGTGCCAGCAGTCAGGGGCTCGGAAACACCATATATTTT.